This is a list of T cell receptor beta chains from one sample in a study of early T cells in non-severe SARS-CoV-2 infection. One entry per CDR3 protein results from TCRdb running MiXCR on the 5' RACE reads. The table has some 83,000 distinct CDR3 sequences, about 10% seen once. Sequences were derived from whole blood, sampled at baseline. Receptor source: an adult who was a healthcare worker with PCR-confirmed SARS-CoV-2 infection or an uninfected control (not recorded which). The CDR3 runs from the conserved cysteine through the conserved F or W. The order of the fields is J gene, clone size, V gene, D gene, CDR3 protein, CDR3 DNA. D genes are given only for firm matches. Some rows mark clone size as missing; the rest say once, few, many or name a class of expanded clone.

>TRBJ2-3|few|TRBV5-6|.
CASTEGDADTQYF
TGTGCCAGCACCGAAGGGGACGCAGATACGCAGTATTTT
>TRBJ2-1|.|TRBV3-1|TRBD2
CASSRAGWDNEQFF
TGTGCCAGCAGCAGAGCGGGGTGGGACAATGAGCAGTTCTTC
>TRBJ2-7|.|TRBV19|.
CASTLRDGSYEQYF
TGTGCCAGTACCCTCCGGGACGGCTCCTACGAGCAGTACTTC
>TRBJ2-2|many|TRBV19|.
CASGTTHGELFF
TGTGCCAGTGGAACAACGCACGGGGAGCTGTTTTTT
>TRBJ1-1|.|TRBV6-4|.
CASSDSDGHMNTEAFF
TGTGCCAGCAGTGACTCGGATGGACACATGAACACTGAAGCTTTCTTT
>TRBJ2-5|.|TRBV5-1|TRBD1
CASSPGQGAIETQYF
TGCGCCAGCAGCCCGGGACAGGGGGCTATAGAGACCCAGTACTTC
>TRBJ2-1|many|TRBV20-1|TRBD2
CSPGLAGDHEQFF
TGCAGTCCGGGACTAGCGGGAGATCATGAGCAGTTCTTC
>TRBJ1-2|.|TRBV18|.
CASSPGHTGVDGYTF
TGTGCCAGCTCACCGGGACACACTGGGGTTGATGGCTACACCTTC
>TRBJ2-5|.|TRBV27|TRBD1
CASSLLGQGEETQYF
TGTGCCAGCAGTTTACTGGGACAGGGGGAAGAGACCCAGTACTTC
>TRBJ2-7|.|TRBV28|.
CASSSPLGSRTYEQYF
TGTGCCAGCAGTTCTCCCCTAGGGAGCCGCACCTACGAGCAGTACTTC
>TRBJ1-2|few|TRBV6-6|.
CASSPGPLYGYTF
TGTGCCAGCAGTCCGGGACCACTTTATGGCTACACCTTC
>TRBJ1-1|few|TRBV5-1|.
CASSLGGWMNTEAFF
TGCGCCAGCAGCTTGGGGGGCTGGATGAACACTGAAGCTTTCTTT
>TRBJ2-2|.|TRBV5-1|.
CASRTGDVTEELFF
TGCGCCAGCAGGACCGGGGACGTGACCGAGGAGCTGTTTTTT
>TRBJ2-1|.|TRBV7-9|.
CASSFAQGSEQFF
TGTGCCAGCAGCTTCGCCCAGGGGTCGGAGCAGTTCTTC
>TRBJ1-2|many|TRBV7-9|TRBD1
CASSLRTGGSIYGYTF
TGTGCCAGCAGCTTAAGGACAGGGGGCTCGATCTATGGCTACACCTTC
>TRBJ2-1|many|TRBV18|TRBD2
CASSPLSGMYGNEQFF
TGTGCCAGCTCACCCCTTAGCGGGATGTACGGGAATGAGCAGTTCTTC
>TRBJ1-1|.|TRBV18|.
CASSPGSGWNTEAFF
TGTGCCAGCTCACCGGGCAGTGGGTGGAACACTGAAGCTTTCTTT
>TRBJ1-2|.|TRBV6-5|TRBD1
CASSYSLTGIGYTF
TGTGCCAGCAGTTACTCTCTGACAGGGATCGGCTACACCTTC
>TRBJ2-1|many|TRBV12-3/TRBV12-4|.
CASSLSPRNEQFF
TGTGCCAGCAGTTTATCCCCTCGGAATGAGCAGTTCTTC
>TRBJ2-3|.|TRBV14|.
CASSQESGGTDTQYF
TGTGCCAGCAGCCAAGAAAGCGGCGGCACAGATACGCAGTATTTT
>TRBJ2-7|.|TRBV5-4|.
CASSLALGARQEQYF
TGTGCCAGCAGCTTGGCCCTTGGGGCGCGGCAGGAGCAGTACTTC
>TRBJ2-1|.|TRBV7-2|TRBD2
CASSLVAGASNEQFF
TGTGCCAGCAGCTTAGTAGCGGGAGCGTCCAATGAGCAGTTCTTC
>TRBJ1-6|.|TRBV12-3/TRBV12-4|.
CASRLGTAYGSPLHF
TGTGCCAGCAGACTCGGGACGGCCTATGGGTCACCCCTCCACTTT
>TRBJ2-3|.|TRBV6-4|TRBD2
CASSDAGGPDTQYF
TGTGCCAGCAGTGACGCGGGAGGGCCAGATACGCAGTATTTT
>TRBJ1-4|few|TRBV2|TRBD1
CASSFDPGTGGPRGSEKLFF
TGTGCCAGCAGTTTTGACCCCGGGACAGGAGGCCCAAGGGGATCTGAAAAACTGTTTTTT
>TRBJ2-7|few|TRBV27|.
CASRTDHEQYF
TGTGCCAGCAGAACAGACCACGAGCAGTACTTC
>TRBJ1-4|few|TRBV7-9|.
CASSLGQDSSEKLFF
TGTGCCAGCAGCTTGGGGCAGGACAGTAGTGAAAAACTGTTTTTT
>TRBJ2-1|.|TRBV5-5|TRBD2
CASSNSGTSGNEQFF
TGTGCCAGCAGCAATTCCGGGACTAGCGGGAATGAGCAGTTCTTC
>TRBJ1-6|many|TRBV25-1|.
CASSDEGWDSPLHF
TGTGCCAGCAGTGACGAAGGTTGGGATTCACCCCTCCACTTT
>TRBJ2-3|many|TRBV6-1|.
CASSEQGGTYTDTQYF
TGTGCCAGCAGTGAACAGGGCGGGACTTACACAGATACGCAGTATTTT
>TRBJ2-5|.|TRBV3-1|.
CASSHLQGSPQETQYF
TGTGCCAGCAGTCATTTACAGGGCTCCCCCCAAGAGACCCAGTACTTC
>TRBJ2-3|many|TRBV12-3/TRBV12-4|.
CASRRDTTDTQYF
TGTGCCAGCAGAAGGGACACCACAGATACGCAGTATTTT
>TRBJ1-1|few|TRBV12-3/TRBV12-4|.
CASSFAYREAFF
TGTGCCAGCAGTTTCGCTTACAGGGAAGCTTTCTTT
>TRBJ2-7|few|TRBV20-1|TRBD2
CSARRTSGIYEQYF
TGCAGTGCTAGAAGGACTAGCGGGATCTACGAGCAGTACTTC
>TRBJ2-3|many|TRBV7-2|TRBD2
CASSSTSGISTDTQYF
TGTGCCAGCAGCTCCACTAGCGGGATTAGCACAGATACGCAGTATTTT
>TRBJ2-3|.|TRBV27|.
CASRHTDTQYF
TGTGCCAGCAGGCACACAGATACGCAGTATTTT
>TRBJ2-5|.|TRBV7-2|.
CASRYSLNQETQYF
TGTGCCAGCAGATACAGTCTAAACCAAGAGACCCAGTACTTC
>TRBJ2-4|many|TRBV14|TRBD1
CASSQDGLTGAQSLPGIQYF
TGTGCCAGCAGCCAAGATGGGTTGACAGGGGCGCAATCCTTACCGGGCATTCAGTACTTC
>TRBJ2-7|many|TRBV20-1|.
CSARGWASYEQYF
TGCAGTGCTAGGGGCTGGGCCTCCTACGAGCAGTACTTC
>TRBJ2-5|.|TRBV20-1|.
CSVPRPGYLETQYF
TGCAGTGTTCCTCGGCCAGGGTACTTAGAGACCCAGTACTTC
>TRBJ1-1|.|TRBV6-1|.
CASSETFNTEAFF
TGTGCCAGCAGTGAAACATTTAACACTGAAGCTTTCTTT
>TRBJ1-2|few|TRBV20-1|.
CSAPSILFGLGTGYGYTF
TGCAGTGCTCCAAGTATTTTGTTTGGACTGGGGACTGGCTATGGCTACACCTTC
>TRBJ1-2|.|TRBV30|.
CAWSGTLEYGYTF
TGTGCCTGGAGCGGGACTTTAGAGTATGGCTACACCTTC
>TRBJ1-5|few|TRBV3-1|TRBD1
CASSQGGQGILNQPQHF
TGTGCCAGCAGCCAAGGGGGACAGGGTATATTGAATCAGCCCCAGCATTTT
>TRBJ2-5|many|TRBV6-1|TRBD1
CASNPGGISETQYF
TGTGCCAGCAATCCAGGGGGCATCTCAGAGACCCAGTACTTC
>TRBJ2-1|.|TRBV18|.
CASSPPAGSNEQFF
TGTGCCAGCTCACCACCGGCTGGGAGCAATGAGCAGTTCTTC
>TRBJ2-5|.|TRBV7-9|.
CASSSLWRAQETQYF
TGTGCCAGCAGCTCCCTTTGGCGGGCCCAAGAGACCCAGTACTTC
>TRBJ2-3|few|TRBV7-9|.
CASSPDSTDTQYF
TGTGCCAGCAGCCCCGACAGCACAGATACGCAGTATTTT